This entry features one TCR beta chain sequence. Its antigen is still unknown. CDR3 length: 15 amino acids. Trimming took 2 bases from V and 8 from J; bases not matched to a gene: 8. CDR1 is GTSNPN and CDR2 is SVGIG in the germline V gene (reference sequence). This record belongs to a study of cytomegalovirus exposure and HLA in healthy donors. Produced via immunoSEQ multiplex PCR; TCRdb's table is partial and in-frame only. The sample gives tens of thousands of clones, approximately 95% of which show up once; around 3.2% is in the top ten. Study-level results: TCR beta chains numbering under 200 were designated cytomegalovirus-associated.

V is TRBV30 and J is TRBJ1-4, with 10 bases identical to TRBD1. The sequencing input was PBMCs. The clonotype originates from a man younger than 35 in good health and CMV-seronegative. The CDR3 nucleotides read TGTGCCTGGAGTTACGGGACAGGGGATGGGGAAAAACTGTTTTTT. This encodes CAWSYGTGDGEKLFF. The variable domain in full, completed from reference TRBV30 and TRBJ1-4, reads SQTIHQWPATLVQPVGSPLSLECTVEGTSNPNLYWYRQAAGRGLQLLFYSVGIGQISSEVPQNLSASRPQDRQFILSSKKLLLSDSGFYLCAWSYGTGDGEKLFFGSGTQLSVL.